This is a list of T cell receptor beta chains from one sample in a study of blood T cell repertoires in COVID-19. Data came from immunoSEQ multiplex PCR; TCRdb stores just in-frame clones and leaves some out. The sample carries a few hundred thousand clones, 83% recorded once. Sequencing was performed on peripheral blood. The receptors were gathered from a woman aged 25 to 39 with COVID-19, enrolled during active disease. Both conserved end residues are part of each CDR3. The order of the fields is D gene, clone size, J gene, V gene, CDR3 protein, CDR3 DNA. D genes are given only for firm matches. The size of a clone is reported for some rows only, either as once, few or many, or as a class for expanded clones.

D gene: .; clone size: .; J gene: TRBJ2-7; V gene: TRBV19; CDR3 protein: CASSIDLTSYEQYF; CDR3 DNA: TGTGCCAGTAGTATAGACTTGACTTCCTACGAGCAGTACTTC
D gene: TRBD1; clone size: .; J gene: TRBJ1-5; V gene: TRBV30; CDR3 protein: CAWGLQGASNQPQHF; CDR3 DNA: TGTGCCTGGGGACTGCAGGGGGCGAGCAATCAGCCCCAGCATTTT
D gene: .; clone size: .; J gene: TRBJ1-1; V gene: TRBV7-9; CDR3 protein: CASSERGVGPEAFF; CDR3 DNA: TGTGCCAGCAGCGAGCGGGGGGTGGGCCCCGAAGCTTTCTTT
D gene: .; clone size: many; J gene: TRBJ2-7; V gene: TRBV19; CDR3 protein: CASSTIIALAYEQYF; CDR3 DNA: TGTGCCAGTAGTACTATAATAGCCCTCGCCTACGAGCAGTACTTC
D gene: .; clone size: few; J gene: TRBJ2-7; V gene: TRBV5-1; CDR3 protein: CASRPGGGLGYEQYF; CDR3 DNA: TGCGCCAGCAGGCCAGGCGGGGGCCTCGGCTACGAGCAGTACTTC
D gene: TRBD2; clone size: .; J gene: TRBJ2-1; V gene: TRBV15; CDR3 protein: CATSIGWGEGREQFF; CDR3 DNA: TGTGCCACCAGCATAGGCTGGGGGGAGGGCCGCGAGCAGTTCTTC
D gene: .; clone size: .; J gene: TRBJ1-4; V gene: TRBV4-2; CDR3 protein: CASSQVPRGEKLFF; CDR3 DNA: TGTGCCAGCAGCCAAGTCCCGCGCGGTGAAAAACTGTTTTTT
D gene: .; clone size: .; J gene: TRBJ2-2; V gene: TRBV3-1/TRBV3-2; CDR3 protein: CASSQDLPGNTGELFF; CDR3 DNA: TGTGCCAGCAGCCAAGATCTGCCAGGGAACACCGGGGAGCTGTTTTTT
D gene: .; clone size: .; J gene: TRBJ2-5; V gene: TRBV30; CDR3 protein: CAWSVWGGGETQYF; CDR3 DNA: TGTGCCTGGAGTGTCTGGGGGGGCGGAGAGACCCAGTACTTC
D gene: .; clone size: .; J gene: TRBJ2-1; V gene: TRBV7-9; CDR3 protein: CASSLSEVIVKFF; CDR3 DNA: TGTGCCAGCAGCTTATCTGAGGTTATCGTGAAGTTCTTC
D gene: TRBD1; clone size: .; J gene: TRBJ2-7; V gene: TRBV7-7; CDR3 protein: CASSPSGTGDYEQYF; CDR3 DNA: TGTGCCAGCAGCCCTTCCGGGACAGGGGACTACGAGCAGTACTTC
D gene: TRBD2; clone size: .; J gene: TRBJ2-7; V gene: TRBV5-4; CDR3 protein: CAVRTSGSYEQYF; CDR3 DNA: TGTGCGGTAAGGACTAGCGGTTCCTACGAGCAGTACTTC
D gene: TRBD2; clone size: .; J gene: TRBJ2-5; V gene: TRBV5-1; CDR3 protein: CASSPRTRQETQYF; CDR3 DNA: TGCGCCAGCAGCCCGCGGACTAGACAAGAGACCCAGTACTTC
D gene: TRBD2; clone size: once; J gene: TRBJ2-1; V gene: TRBV6-2/TRBV6-3; CDR3 protein: CASSYLAGGHNEQFF; CDR3 DNA: TGTGCCAGCAGTTACCTGGCGGGGGGACACAATGAGCAGTTCTTC
D gene: .; clone size: .; J gene: TRBJ1-1; V gene: TRBV7-2; CDR3 protein: CASSRQGGEAFF; CDR3 DNA: TGTGCCAGCAGCAGGCAGGGCGGTGAAGCTTTCTTT
D gene: .; clone size: once; J gene: TRBJ1-4; V gene: TRBV4-3; CDR3 protein: CASSLRGRDEKLFF; CDR3 DNA: TGCGCCAGCAGCCTTAGAGGGCGAGATGAAAAACTGTTTTTT
D gene: .; clone size: .; J gene: TRBJ1-3; V gene: TRBV3-1/TRBV3-2; CDR3 protein: CASSQVSSGNTIYF; CDR3 DNA: TGTGCCAGCAGCCAGGTTAGCTCTGGAAACACCATATATTTT
D gene: TRBD1; clone size: .; J gene: TRBJ2-5; V gene: TRBV5-6; CDR3 protein: CASSFFNTGGQETQYF; CDR3 DNA: TGTGCCAGCAGCTTTTTCAACACAGGGGGGCAAGAGACCCAGTACTTC
D gene: TRBD2; clone size: .; J gene: TRBJ2-2; V gene: TRBV19; CDR3 protein: CASSIRAGGNTGELFF; CDR3 DNA: TGTGCCAGTAGTATTAGAGCGGGGGGTAACACCGGGGAGCTGTTTTTT
D gene: .; clone size: .; J gene: TRBJ1-5; V gene: TRBV19; CDR3 protein: CASSTAGQLNQPQHF; CDR3 DNA: TGTGCCAGTAGTACCGCCGGACAGCTCAATCAGCCCCAGCATTTT
D gene: TRBD1; clone size: .; J gene: TRBJ1-1; V gene: TRBV5-6; CDR3 protein: CASSLTPGTGLAEAFF; CDR3 DNA: TGTGCCAGCAGCTTAACCCCCGGGACAGGGCTGGCTGAAGCTTTCTTT
D gene: TRBD2; clone size: .; J gene: TRBJ2-3; V gene: TRBV3-1/TRBV3-2; CDR3 protein: CASSQVAGGPTDTQYF; CDR3 DNA: TGTGCCAGCAGCCAAGTTGCGGGAGGGCCCACAGATACGCAGTATTTT
D gene: TRBD2; clone size: many; J gene: TRBJ2-7; V gene: TRBV7-2; CDR3 protein: CASSRGDSYYYEQYF; CDR3 DNA: TGTGCCAGCAGCCGGGGGGACTCCTATTACTACGAGCAGTACTTC
D gene: .; clone size: .; J gene: TRBJ1-4; V gene: TRBV9; CDR3 protein: CASSVGMVGSNEKLFF; CDR3 DNA: TGTGCCAGCAGCGTAGGTATGGTGGGGAGTAATGAAAAACTGTTTTTT
D gene: .; clone size: once; J gene: TRBJ2-3; V gene: TRBV19; CDR3 protein: CASSTGYDTQYF; CDR3 DNA: TGTGCCAGTAGTACAGGGTACGATACGCAGTATTTT
D gene: .; clone size: .; J gene: TRBJ2-2; V gene: TRBV4-3; CDR3 protein: CASSQDLSGPNTGELFF; CDR3 DNA: TGCGCCAGCAGCCAAGATCTAAGCGGGCCGAACACCGGGGAGCTGTTTTTT
D gene: TRBD2; clone size: .; J gene: TRBJ2-7; V gene: TRBV11-2; CDR3 protein: CASSLVPSGGNYEQYF; CDR3 DNA: TGTGCCAGCAGCTTAGTCCCTAGCGGGGGGAATTACGAGCAGTACTTC
D gene: .; clone size: .; J gene: TRBJ1-6; V gene: TRBV7-9; CDR3 protein: CASSLEQSYNSPLHF; CDR3 DNA: TGTGCCAGCAGCTTAGAACAGTCCTATAATTCACCCCTCCACTTT
D gene: .; clone size: .; J gene: TRBJ2-2; V gene: TRBV2; CDR3 protein: CASSGEHTGELFF; CDR3 DNA: TGTGCCAGCAGTGGAGAGCACACCGGGGAGCTGTTTTTT
D gene: .; clone size: .; J gene: TRBJ2-1; V gene: TRBV20-1; CDR3 protein: CSASQRDEQFF; CDR3 DNA: TGCAGTGCTAGTCAGCGGGATGAGCAGTTCTTC
D gene: TRBD1; clone size: .; J gene: TRBJ2-2; V gene: TRBV7-9; CDR3 protein: CASSLRDRATGELFF; CDR3 DNA: TGTGCCAGCAGCCTCCGGGACAGGGCAACCGGGGAGCTGTTTTTT
D gene: TRBD1; clone size: .; J gene: TRBJ2-5; V gene: TRBV7-2; CDR3 protein: CASSLFRGPQETQYF; CDR3 DNA: TGTGCCAGCAGCTTATTTAGGGGGCCCCAAGAGACCCAGTACTTC
D gene: TRBD2; clone size: .; J gene: TRBJ2-2; V gene: TRBV13; CDR3 protein: CASSLGPFSGRDFHYTGELFF; CDR3 DNA: TGTGCCAGCAGCTTAGGGCCTTTTAGCGGGAGGGATTTCCATTACACCGGGGAGCTGTTTTTT
D gene: .; clone size: .; J gene: TRBJ1-1; V gene: TRBV5-6; CDR3 protein: CASSPMRDFPLPRHTEAFF; CDR3 DNA: TGTGCCAGCAGTCCGATGAGGGATTTTCCTCTACCCCGGCACACTGAAGCTTTCTTT
D gene: .; clone size: .; J gene: TRBJ1-3; V gene: TRBV4-3; CDR3 protein: CASSQDRGGAGNTIYF; CDR3 DNA: TGCGCCAGCAGCCAAGATAGAGGGGGGGCTGGAAACACCATATATTTT
D gene: TRBD1; clone size: .; J gene: TRBJ1-2; V gene: TRBV18; CDR3 protein: CASSLIAGTDSIFNGYTF; CDR3 DNA: TGTGCCAGCTCGCTCATCGCCGGGACAGACTCTATTTTCAATGGCTACACCTTC
D gene: .; clone size: .; J gene: TRBJ1-1; V gene: TRBV6-1; CDR3 protein: CASSEDPGQNTEAFF; CDR3 DNA: TGTGCCAGCAGTGAAGATCCAGGCCAGAACACTGAAGCTTTCTTT
D gene: .; clone size: .; J gene: TRBJ1-1; V gene: TRBV5-1; CDR3 protein: CASSLIPGQNTEAFF; CDR3 DNA: TGCGCCAGCAGCCTAATTCCGGGACAGAACACTGAAGCTTTCTTT
D gene: TRBD2; clone size: .; J gene: TRBJ2-3; V gene: TRBV25-1; CDR3 protein: CASSEMSSGGTDTQYF; CDR3 DNA: TGTGCCAGCAGTGAAATGTCTAGCGGGGGCACAGATACGCAGTATTTT
D gene: TRBD2; clone size: once; J gene: TRBJ2-7; V gene: TRBV30; CDR3 protein: CAWSVAGDYEQYF; CDR3 DNA: TGTGCCTGGAGTGTAGCGGGGGACTACGAGCAGTACTTC
D gene: .; clone size: .; J gene: TRBJ1-5; V gene: TRBV18; CDR3 protein: CASSPLPDGSGGPQHF; CDR3 DNA: TGTGCCAGCTCACCGCTCCCGGACGGTTCAGGAGGGCCCCAGCATTTT
D gene: .; clone size: once; J gene: TRBJ2-2; V gene: TRBV19; CDR3 protein: CASSILEVTGELFF; CDR3 DNA: TGTGCCAGTAGTATTTTGGAGGTCACCGGGGAGCTGTTTTTT
D gene: .; clone size: few; J gene: TRBJ1-5; V gene: TRBV30; CDR3 protein: CASGGGLDQPQHF; CDR3 DNA: TGTGCCTCAGGTGGAGGGCTGGATCAGCCCCAGCATTTT
D gene: .; clone size: .; J gene: TRBJ2-3; V gene: TRBV27; CDR3 protein: CASSSERPTRAQYF; CDR3 DNA: TGTGCCAGCAGTTCCGAGCGACCGACTAGAGCGCAGTATTTT
D gene: .; clone size: .; J gene: TRBJ1-1; V gene: TRBV30; CDR3 protein: CAWSVGGDTEAFF; CDR3 DNA: TGTGCCTGGAGTGTAGGCGGGGACACTGAAGCTTTCTTT
D gene: .; clone size: .; J gene: TRBJ1-3; V gene: TRBV9; CDR3 protein: CASSVAEAGPGNTIYF; CDR3 DNA: TGTGCCAGCAGCGTAGCTGAAGCGGGCCCTGGAAACACCATATATTTT